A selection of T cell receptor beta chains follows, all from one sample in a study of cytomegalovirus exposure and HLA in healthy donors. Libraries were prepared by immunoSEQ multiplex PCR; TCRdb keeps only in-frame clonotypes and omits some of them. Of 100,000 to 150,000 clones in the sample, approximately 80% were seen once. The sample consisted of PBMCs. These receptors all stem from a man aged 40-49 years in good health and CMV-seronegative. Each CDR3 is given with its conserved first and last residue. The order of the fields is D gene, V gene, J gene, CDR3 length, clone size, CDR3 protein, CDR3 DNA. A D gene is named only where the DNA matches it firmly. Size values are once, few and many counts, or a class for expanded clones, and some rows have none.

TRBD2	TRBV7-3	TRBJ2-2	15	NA	CASSPMTSGTGELFF	TGTGCCAGCAGCCCAATGACTAGCGGAACCGGGGAGCTGTTTTTT
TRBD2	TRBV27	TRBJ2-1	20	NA	CASSLSTSGGSLSSYNEQFF	TGTGCCAGCAGTTTATCGACTAGCGGAGGCTCCCTTAGCTCCTACAATGAGCAGTTCTTC
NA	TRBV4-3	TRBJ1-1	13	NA	CASSPTGFTEAFF	TGCGCCAGCAGCCCAACAGGCTTCACTGAAGCTTTCTTT
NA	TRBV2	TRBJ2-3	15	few	CASKRGGVVTDTQYF	TGTGCCAGCAAGAGGGGGGGGGTAGTCACAGATACGCAGTATTTT
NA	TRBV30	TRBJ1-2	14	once	CAWSGTALVRGYTF	TGTGCCTGGAGTGGGACAGCCTTGGTTAGGGGCTACACCTTC
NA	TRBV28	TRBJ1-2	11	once	CASSLRGSGTF	TGTGCCAGCAGTTTGAGAGGGTCGGGAACCTTC
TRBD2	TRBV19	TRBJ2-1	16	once	CASSILGSGSYNEQFF	TGTGCCAGCAGTATATTAGGAAGCGGGAGCTACAATGAGCAGTTCTTC
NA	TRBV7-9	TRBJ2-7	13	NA	CASSLSRGHEQYF	TGTGCCAGCAGCTTAAGCAGGGGCCACGAGCAGTACTTC
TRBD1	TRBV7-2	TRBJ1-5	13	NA	CASSITGDQPQHF	TGTGCCAGCAGCATTACAGGGGATCAGCCCCAGCATTTT
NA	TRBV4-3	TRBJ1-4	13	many	CASSRDLNEKLFF	TGCGCCAGCAGCCGGGACTTAAATGAAAAACTGTTTTTT
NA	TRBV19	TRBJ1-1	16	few	CASSAIRLTGNTEAFF	TGTGCCAGTAGTGCAATACGATTAACAGGGAACACTGAAGCTTTCTTT
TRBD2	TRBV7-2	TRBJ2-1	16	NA	CASSLGGTSGLNEQFF	TGTGCCAGCAGCTTGGGCGGGACTAGCGGCCTCAATGAGCAGTTCTTC
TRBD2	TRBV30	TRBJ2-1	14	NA	CAWERGSSYNEQFF	TGTGCCTGGGAGCGGGGGAGCTCCTACAATGAGCAGTTCTTC
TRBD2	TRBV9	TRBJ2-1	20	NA	CASSLRGGSGGANSYNEQFF	TGTGCCAGCAGCTTAAGGGGGGGTAGCGGGGGGGCGAACTCCTACAATGAGCAGTTCTTC
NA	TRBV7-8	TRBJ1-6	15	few	CASNQGREMLSPLHF	TGTGCCAGCAACCAAGGGAGAGAGATGCTTTCACCCCTCCACTTT
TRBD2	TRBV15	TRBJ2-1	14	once	CATEAGGSYNEQFF	TGTGCCACCGAGGCGGGAGGCTCCTACAATGAGCAGTTCTTC
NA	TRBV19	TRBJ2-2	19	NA	CASRPRAGTKFANTGELFF	TGTGCCAGTAGGCCTAGGGCCGGGACAAAGTTCGCGAACACCGGGGAGCTGTTTTTT
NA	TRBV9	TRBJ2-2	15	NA	CASSSAGLNTGELFF	TGTGCCAGCAGCTCCGCGGGACTGAACACCGGGGAGCTGTTTTTT
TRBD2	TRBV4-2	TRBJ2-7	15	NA	CASSQEAGGPYEQYF	TGTGCCAGCAGCCAAGAAGCGGGAGGACCCTACGAGCAGTACTTC
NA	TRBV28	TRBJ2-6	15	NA	CASSLGGRGANVLTF	TGTGCCAGCAGTTTGGGGGGGCGGGGGGCCAACGTCCTGACTTTC
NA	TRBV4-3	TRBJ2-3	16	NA	CASSQGPPSSTDTQYF	TGCGCCAGCAGCCAAGGGCCACCCTCTAGCACAGATACGCAGTATTTT
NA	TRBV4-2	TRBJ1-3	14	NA	CASSQDRAGNTIYF	TGTGCCAGCAGCCAAGACAGGGCTGGAAACACCATATATTTT
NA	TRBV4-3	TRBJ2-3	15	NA	CASSQEWRETDTQYF	TGCGCCAGCAGCCAAGAGTGGAGGGAGACAGATACGCAGTATTTT
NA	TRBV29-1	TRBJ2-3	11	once	CSVGSADTQYF	TGCAGCGTGGGTAGCGCAGATACGCAGTATTTT
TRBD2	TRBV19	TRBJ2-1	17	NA	CAKVTSGSFGPYNEQFF	TGTGCCAAAGTAACTAGCGGGAGTTTCGGGCCTTACAATGAGCAGTTCTTC
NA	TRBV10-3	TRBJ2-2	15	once	CAISEWQGNTGELFF	TGTGCCATCAGTGAGTGGCAGGGGAACACCGGGGAGCTGTTTTTT
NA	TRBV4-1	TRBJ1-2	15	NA	CASSQDSFLDDGYTF	TGCGCCAGCAGCCAAGATAGCTTTCTAGATGATGGCTACACCTTC
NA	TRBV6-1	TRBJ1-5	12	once	CASSSPPGPQHF	TGTGCCAGCAGTTCCCCCCCGGGGCCCCAGCATTTT
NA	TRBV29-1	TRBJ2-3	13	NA	CSVSRGRADTQYF	TGCAGCGTTTCCAGGGGTAGGGCAGATACGCAGTATTTT
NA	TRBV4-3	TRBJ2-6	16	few	CASSQETGSGANGLTF	TGCGCCAGCAGCCAAGAAACAGGGTCTGGGGCCAACGGCCTGACTTTC
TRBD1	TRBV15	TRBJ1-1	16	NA	CATSRMGLTGDTEAFF	TGTGCCACCAGCAGAATGGGACTCACAGGGGACACTGAAGCTTTCTTT
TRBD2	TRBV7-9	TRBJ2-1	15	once	CASSSGGRANNEQFF	TGTGCCAGCTCCTCGGGCGGGAGGGCCAACAATGAGCAGTTCTTC
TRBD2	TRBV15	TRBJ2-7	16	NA	CATSRDLSGGSYEQYF	TGTGCCACCAGCAGAGATCTTAGCGGGGGCTCCTACGAGCAGTACTTC
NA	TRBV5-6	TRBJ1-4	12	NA	CASSLGGEKLFF	TGTGCCAGCAGCTTGGGAGGGGAAAAACTGTTTTTT
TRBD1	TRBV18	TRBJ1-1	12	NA	CASSPTGTEAFF	TGTGCCAGCTCACCGACAGGGACTGAAGCTTTCTTT
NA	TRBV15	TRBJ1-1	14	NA	CATRWGAGYTEAFF	TGTGCCACCAGGTGGGGAGCGGGGTACACTGAAGCTTTCTTT
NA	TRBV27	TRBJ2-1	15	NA	CASSLPPLGRNEQFF	TGTGCCAGCAGTTTACCGCCTCTGGGGAGAAATGAGCAGTTCTTC